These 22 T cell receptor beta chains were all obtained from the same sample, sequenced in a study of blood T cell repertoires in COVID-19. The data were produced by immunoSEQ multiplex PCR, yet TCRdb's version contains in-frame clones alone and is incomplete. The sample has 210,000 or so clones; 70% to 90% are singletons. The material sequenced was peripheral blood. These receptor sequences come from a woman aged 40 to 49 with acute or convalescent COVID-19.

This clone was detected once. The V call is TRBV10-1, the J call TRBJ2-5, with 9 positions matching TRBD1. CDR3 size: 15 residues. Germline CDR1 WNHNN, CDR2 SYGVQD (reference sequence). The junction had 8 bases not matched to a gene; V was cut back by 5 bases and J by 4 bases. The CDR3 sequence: CASSSADRGLETQYF. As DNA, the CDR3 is TGCGCCAGCAGTTCTGCGGACAGGGGACTAGAGACCCAGTACTTC.

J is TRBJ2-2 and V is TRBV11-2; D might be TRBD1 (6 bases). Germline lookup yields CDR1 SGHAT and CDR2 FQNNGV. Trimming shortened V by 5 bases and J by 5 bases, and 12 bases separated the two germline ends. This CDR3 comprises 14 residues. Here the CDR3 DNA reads TGTGCCAGCAGCCGGACAGACGCAACCGGGGAGCTGTTTTTT. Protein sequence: CASSRTDATGELFF.

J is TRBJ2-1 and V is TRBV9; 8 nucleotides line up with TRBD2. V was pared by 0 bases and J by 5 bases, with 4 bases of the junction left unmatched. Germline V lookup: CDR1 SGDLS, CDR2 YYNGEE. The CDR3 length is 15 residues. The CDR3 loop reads CASSVASGRHNEQFF. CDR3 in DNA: TGTGCCAGCAGCGTAGCTAGCGGGCGACACAATGAGCAGTTCTTC.

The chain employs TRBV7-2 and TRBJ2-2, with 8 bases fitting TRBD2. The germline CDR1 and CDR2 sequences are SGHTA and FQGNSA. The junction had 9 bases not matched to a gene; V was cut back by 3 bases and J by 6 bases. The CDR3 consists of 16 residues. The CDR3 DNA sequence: TGTGCCAGCAGCTTGGCCCGGGGGGGGCCCGCCGGGGAGCTGTTTTTT. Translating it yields CASSLARGGPAGELFF.

CDR3 in DNA: TGTGCCAGCAGCTTGGTTACAGCTTACTATGGCTACACCTTC. The encoded protein is CASSLVTAYYGYTF. V gene TRBV5-8 combines with J gene TRBJ1-2; no clear D. The V gene lost 0 bases and the J gene lost 3 bases, with 9 bases spanning the gap. CDR3 length: 14 residues. CDR1 and CDR2 from the germline V gene are SGHTS and YDEGEE.

Written as DNA, the CDR3 is TGTGCCAGCAGTGAGGCGACAGGGCCTTACAATGAGCAGTTCTTC. Its protein product is CASSEATGPYNEQFF. This chain links TRBV6-1 with TRBJ2-1, with TRBD1 matching over 7 bases. Germline V gives CDR1 MNHNS, CDR2 SASEGT. The CDR3 covers 15 residues. V dropped 3 bases and J dropped 4; count of bases not matched to a gene: 6.

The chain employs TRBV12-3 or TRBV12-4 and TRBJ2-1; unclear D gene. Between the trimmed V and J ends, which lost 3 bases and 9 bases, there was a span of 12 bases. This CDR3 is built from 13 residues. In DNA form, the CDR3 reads TGTGCCAGCAGTTTTTTTGCGGCCGGTGAGCAGTTCTTC. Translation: CASSFFAAGEQFF.

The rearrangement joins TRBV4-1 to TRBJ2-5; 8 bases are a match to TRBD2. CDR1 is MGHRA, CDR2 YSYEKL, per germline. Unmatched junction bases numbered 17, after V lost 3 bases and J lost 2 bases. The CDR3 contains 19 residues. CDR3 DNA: TGCGCCAGCAGCCACCTGGGGGGTCGTCAGCGGGGGCAACAAGAGACCCAGTACTTC. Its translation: CASSHLGGRQRGQQETQYF.

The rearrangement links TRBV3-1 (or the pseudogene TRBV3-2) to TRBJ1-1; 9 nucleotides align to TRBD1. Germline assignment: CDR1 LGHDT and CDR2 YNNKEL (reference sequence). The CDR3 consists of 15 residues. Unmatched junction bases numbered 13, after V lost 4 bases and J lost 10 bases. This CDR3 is CASSPTGQGEVRAFF. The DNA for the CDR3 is TGTGCCAGCAGCCCTACGGGACAGGGTGAAGTGCGAGCTTTCTTT.

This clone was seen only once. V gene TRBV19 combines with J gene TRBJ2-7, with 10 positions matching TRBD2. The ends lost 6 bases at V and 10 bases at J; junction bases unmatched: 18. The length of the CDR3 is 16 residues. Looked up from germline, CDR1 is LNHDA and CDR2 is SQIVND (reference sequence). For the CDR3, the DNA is TGTGCCAGTAGCCGCCTCCAGCGGGGGGGCACCCTTAGTCAGTACGTC. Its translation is CASSRLQRGGTLSQYV.

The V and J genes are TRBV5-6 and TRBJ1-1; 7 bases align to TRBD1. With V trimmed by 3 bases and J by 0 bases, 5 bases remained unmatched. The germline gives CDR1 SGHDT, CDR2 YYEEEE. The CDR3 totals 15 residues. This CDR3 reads CASSWVDRVNTEAFF. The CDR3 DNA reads TGTGCCAGCAGCTGGGTCGACAGGGTGAACACTGAAGCTTTCTTT.

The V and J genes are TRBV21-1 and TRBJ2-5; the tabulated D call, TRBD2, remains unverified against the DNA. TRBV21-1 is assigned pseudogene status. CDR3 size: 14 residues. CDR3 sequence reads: CASSRTDWKETQYF. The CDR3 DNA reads TGTGCCAGCAGCCGAACGGACTGGAAAGAGACCCAGTACTTC.

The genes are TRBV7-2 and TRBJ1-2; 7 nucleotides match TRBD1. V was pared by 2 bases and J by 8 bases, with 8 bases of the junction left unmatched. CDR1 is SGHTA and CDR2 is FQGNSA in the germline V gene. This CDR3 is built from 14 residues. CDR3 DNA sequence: TGTGCCAGCAGCTTATCATCAGGGGGATCCGGCTACACCTTC. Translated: CASSLSSGGSGYTF.

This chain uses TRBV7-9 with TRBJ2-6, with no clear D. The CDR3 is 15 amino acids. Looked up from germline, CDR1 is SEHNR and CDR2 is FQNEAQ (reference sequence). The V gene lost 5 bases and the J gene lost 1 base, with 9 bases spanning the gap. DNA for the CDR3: TGTGCCAGCAGCCCTTTTTTTTCTGGGGCCAACGTCCTGACTTTC. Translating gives CASSPFFSGANVLTF. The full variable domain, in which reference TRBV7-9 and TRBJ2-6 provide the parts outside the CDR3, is DTGVSQNPRHKITKRGQNVTFRCDPISEHNRLYWYRQTLGQGPEFLTYFQNEAQLEKSRLLSDRFSAERPKGSFSTLEIQRTEQGDSAMYLCASSPFFSGANVLTFGAGSRLTVL.

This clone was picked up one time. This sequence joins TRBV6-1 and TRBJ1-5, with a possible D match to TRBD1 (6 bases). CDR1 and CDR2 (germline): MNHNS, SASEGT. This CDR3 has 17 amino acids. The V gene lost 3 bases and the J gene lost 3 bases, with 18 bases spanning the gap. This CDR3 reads CASSEFGGGATNQPQHF. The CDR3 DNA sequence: TGTGCCAGCAGTGAGTTCGGGGGGGGCGCAACCAATCAGCCCCAGCATTTT.

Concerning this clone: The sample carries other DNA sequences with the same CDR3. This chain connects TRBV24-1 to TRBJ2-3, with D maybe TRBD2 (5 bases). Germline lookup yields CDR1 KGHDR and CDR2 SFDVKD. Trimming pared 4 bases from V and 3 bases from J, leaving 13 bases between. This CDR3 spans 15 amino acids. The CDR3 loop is CATSDPNRGTDTQYF. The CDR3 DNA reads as TGTGCCACCAGTGACCCCAACCGAGGGACAGATACGCAGTATTTT.

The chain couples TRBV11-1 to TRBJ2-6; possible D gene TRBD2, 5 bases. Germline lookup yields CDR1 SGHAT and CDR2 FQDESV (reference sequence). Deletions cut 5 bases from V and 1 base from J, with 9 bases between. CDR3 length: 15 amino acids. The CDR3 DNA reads TGTGCCAGCAGCGCACGGACTTCTGGGGCCAACGTCCTGACTTTC. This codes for CASSARTSGANVLTF.

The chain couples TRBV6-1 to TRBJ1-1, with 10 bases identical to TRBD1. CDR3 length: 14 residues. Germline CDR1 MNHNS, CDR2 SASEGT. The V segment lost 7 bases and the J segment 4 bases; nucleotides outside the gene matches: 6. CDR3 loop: CASTRQGASTEAFF. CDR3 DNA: TGTGCCAGCACCCGACAGGGGGCGAGCACTGAAGCTTTCTTT.

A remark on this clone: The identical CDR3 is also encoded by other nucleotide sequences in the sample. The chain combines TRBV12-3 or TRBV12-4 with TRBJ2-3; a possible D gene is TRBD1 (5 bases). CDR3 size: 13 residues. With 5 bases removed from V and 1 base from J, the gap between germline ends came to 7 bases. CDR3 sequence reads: CASSVQGTDTQYF. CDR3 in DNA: TGTGCCAGCAGTGTACAGGGCACAGATACGCAGTATTTT.

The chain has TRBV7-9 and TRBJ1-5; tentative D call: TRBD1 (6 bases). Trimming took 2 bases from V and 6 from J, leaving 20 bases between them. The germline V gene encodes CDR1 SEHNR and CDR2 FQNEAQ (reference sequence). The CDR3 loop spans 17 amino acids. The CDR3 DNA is TGTGCCAGCAGCTTAAATTACAGGGAAGGGGTTGTTCAGCCCCAGCATTTT. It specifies CASSLNYREGVVQPQHF.

Here the CDR3 reads CASSQDLTGDEQFF. The CDR3 DNA reads as TGCGCCAGCAGCCAAGATCTAACAGGGGATGAGCAGTTCTTC. The rearrangement links TRBV4-1 to TRBJ2-1; 7 nucleotides agree with TRBD1. CDR3 length: 14 amino acids. With V trimmed by 0 bases and J by 8 bases, 4 bases remained unmatched. CDR1 and CDR2 from the germline V gene are MGHRA and YSYEKL.

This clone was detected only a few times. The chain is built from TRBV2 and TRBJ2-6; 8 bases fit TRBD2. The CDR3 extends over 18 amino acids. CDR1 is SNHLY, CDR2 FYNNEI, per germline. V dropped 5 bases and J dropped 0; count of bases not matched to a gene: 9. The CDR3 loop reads CASSKSGGLPSGANVLTF. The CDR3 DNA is TGTGCCAGCAGTAAAAGCGGGGGCCTACCCTCTGGGGCCAACGTCCTGACTTTC.